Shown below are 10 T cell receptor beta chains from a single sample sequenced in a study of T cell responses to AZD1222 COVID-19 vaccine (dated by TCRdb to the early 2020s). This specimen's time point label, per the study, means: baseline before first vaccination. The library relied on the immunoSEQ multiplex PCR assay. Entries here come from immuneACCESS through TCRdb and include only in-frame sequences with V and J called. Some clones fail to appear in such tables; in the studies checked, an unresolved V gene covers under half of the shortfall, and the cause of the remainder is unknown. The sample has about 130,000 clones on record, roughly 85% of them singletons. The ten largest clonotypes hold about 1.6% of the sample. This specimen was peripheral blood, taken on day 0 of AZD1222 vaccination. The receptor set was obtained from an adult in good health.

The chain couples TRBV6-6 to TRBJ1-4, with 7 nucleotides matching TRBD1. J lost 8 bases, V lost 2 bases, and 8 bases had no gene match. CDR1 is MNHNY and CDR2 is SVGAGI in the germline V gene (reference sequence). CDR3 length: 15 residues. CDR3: CASSYGSGGGEKLFF. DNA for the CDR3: TGTGCCAGCAGTTACGGCTCAGGGGGAGGGGAAAAACTGTTTTTT.

The DNA of the CDR3 is TGTGCCAGCAGCTTTCGCCCCACAGATACGCAGTATTTT. Translation gives CASSFRPTDTQYF. This chain uses TRBV13 with TRBJ2-3; D unresolved. CDR1 and CDR2 (germline): PRHDT, FYEKMQ (reference sequence). The length of the CDR3 is 13 residues. The V end was cut by 3 bases, the J end by 2 bases, with 6 bases between.

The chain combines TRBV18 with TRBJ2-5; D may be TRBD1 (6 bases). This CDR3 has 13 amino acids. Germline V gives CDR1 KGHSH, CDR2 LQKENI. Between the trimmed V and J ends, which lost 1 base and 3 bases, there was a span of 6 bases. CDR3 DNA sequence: TGTGCCAGCTCACCACGACAGGAAGAGACCCAGTACTTC. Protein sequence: CASSPRQEETQYF. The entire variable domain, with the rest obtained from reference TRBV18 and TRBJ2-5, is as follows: NAGVMQNPRHLVRRRGQEARLRCSPMKGHSHVYWYRQLPEEGLKFMVYLQKENIIDESGMPKERFSAEFPKEGPSILRIQQVVRGDSAAYFCASSPRQEETQYFGPGTRLLVL.

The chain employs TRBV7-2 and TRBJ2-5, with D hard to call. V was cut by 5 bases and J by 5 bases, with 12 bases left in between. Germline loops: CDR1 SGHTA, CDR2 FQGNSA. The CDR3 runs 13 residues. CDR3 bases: TGTGCCAGCAGCCTTCGGCGGTGGGAGACCCAGTACTTC. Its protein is CASSLRRWETQYF.

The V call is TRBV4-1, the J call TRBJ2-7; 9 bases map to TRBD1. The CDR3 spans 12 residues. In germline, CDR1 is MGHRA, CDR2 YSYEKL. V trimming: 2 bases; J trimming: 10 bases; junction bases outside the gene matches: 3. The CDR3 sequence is CASSQRDRVQYF. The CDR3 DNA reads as TGCGCCAGCAGCCAACGGGACAGGGTTCAGTACTTC.

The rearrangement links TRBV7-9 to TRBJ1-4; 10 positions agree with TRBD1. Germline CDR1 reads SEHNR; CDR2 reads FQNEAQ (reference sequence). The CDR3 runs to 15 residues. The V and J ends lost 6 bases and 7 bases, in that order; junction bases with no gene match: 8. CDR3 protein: CASRLWGQGIEKLFF. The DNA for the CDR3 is TGTGCCAGCAGGCTGTGGGGACAGGGGATTGAAAAACTGTTTTTT.

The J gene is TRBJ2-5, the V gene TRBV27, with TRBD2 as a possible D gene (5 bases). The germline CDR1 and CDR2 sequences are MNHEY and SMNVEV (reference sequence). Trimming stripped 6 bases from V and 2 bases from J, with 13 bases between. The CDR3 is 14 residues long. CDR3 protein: CASSNSRVQETQYF. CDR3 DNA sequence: TGTGCCAGCAGCAATTCGAGGGTTCAAGAGACCCAGTACTTC.

The chain's CDR3 is CASSSSFSGNTIYF. Written as DNA, the CDR3 is TGTGCCAGCAGCTCGTCTTTCTCTGGAAACACCATATATTTT. The genes are TRBV6-5 and TRBJ1-3; D gene uncertain. V dropped 6 bases and J dropped 0 bases, with 9 bases sitting between them. This CDR3 contains 14 residues. From germline, CDR1 is MNHEY and CDR2 SVGAGI.

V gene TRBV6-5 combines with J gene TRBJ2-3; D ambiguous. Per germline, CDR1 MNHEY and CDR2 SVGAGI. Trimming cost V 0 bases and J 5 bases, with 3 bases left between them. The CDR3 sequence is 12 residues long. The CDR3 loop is CASSYSGDTQYF. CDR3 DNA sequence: TGTGCCAGCAGTTACTCAGGAGATACGCAGTATTTT.

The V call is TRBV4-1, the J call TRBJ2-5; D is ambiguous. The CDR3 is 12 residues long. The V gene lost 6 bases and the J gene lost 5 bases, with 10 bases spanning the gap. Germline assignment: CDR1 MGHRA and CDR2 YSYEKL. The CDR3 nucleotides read TGCGCCAGCAGGGGCGGTGGGGAGACCCAGTACTTC. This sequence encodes CASRGGGETQYF.